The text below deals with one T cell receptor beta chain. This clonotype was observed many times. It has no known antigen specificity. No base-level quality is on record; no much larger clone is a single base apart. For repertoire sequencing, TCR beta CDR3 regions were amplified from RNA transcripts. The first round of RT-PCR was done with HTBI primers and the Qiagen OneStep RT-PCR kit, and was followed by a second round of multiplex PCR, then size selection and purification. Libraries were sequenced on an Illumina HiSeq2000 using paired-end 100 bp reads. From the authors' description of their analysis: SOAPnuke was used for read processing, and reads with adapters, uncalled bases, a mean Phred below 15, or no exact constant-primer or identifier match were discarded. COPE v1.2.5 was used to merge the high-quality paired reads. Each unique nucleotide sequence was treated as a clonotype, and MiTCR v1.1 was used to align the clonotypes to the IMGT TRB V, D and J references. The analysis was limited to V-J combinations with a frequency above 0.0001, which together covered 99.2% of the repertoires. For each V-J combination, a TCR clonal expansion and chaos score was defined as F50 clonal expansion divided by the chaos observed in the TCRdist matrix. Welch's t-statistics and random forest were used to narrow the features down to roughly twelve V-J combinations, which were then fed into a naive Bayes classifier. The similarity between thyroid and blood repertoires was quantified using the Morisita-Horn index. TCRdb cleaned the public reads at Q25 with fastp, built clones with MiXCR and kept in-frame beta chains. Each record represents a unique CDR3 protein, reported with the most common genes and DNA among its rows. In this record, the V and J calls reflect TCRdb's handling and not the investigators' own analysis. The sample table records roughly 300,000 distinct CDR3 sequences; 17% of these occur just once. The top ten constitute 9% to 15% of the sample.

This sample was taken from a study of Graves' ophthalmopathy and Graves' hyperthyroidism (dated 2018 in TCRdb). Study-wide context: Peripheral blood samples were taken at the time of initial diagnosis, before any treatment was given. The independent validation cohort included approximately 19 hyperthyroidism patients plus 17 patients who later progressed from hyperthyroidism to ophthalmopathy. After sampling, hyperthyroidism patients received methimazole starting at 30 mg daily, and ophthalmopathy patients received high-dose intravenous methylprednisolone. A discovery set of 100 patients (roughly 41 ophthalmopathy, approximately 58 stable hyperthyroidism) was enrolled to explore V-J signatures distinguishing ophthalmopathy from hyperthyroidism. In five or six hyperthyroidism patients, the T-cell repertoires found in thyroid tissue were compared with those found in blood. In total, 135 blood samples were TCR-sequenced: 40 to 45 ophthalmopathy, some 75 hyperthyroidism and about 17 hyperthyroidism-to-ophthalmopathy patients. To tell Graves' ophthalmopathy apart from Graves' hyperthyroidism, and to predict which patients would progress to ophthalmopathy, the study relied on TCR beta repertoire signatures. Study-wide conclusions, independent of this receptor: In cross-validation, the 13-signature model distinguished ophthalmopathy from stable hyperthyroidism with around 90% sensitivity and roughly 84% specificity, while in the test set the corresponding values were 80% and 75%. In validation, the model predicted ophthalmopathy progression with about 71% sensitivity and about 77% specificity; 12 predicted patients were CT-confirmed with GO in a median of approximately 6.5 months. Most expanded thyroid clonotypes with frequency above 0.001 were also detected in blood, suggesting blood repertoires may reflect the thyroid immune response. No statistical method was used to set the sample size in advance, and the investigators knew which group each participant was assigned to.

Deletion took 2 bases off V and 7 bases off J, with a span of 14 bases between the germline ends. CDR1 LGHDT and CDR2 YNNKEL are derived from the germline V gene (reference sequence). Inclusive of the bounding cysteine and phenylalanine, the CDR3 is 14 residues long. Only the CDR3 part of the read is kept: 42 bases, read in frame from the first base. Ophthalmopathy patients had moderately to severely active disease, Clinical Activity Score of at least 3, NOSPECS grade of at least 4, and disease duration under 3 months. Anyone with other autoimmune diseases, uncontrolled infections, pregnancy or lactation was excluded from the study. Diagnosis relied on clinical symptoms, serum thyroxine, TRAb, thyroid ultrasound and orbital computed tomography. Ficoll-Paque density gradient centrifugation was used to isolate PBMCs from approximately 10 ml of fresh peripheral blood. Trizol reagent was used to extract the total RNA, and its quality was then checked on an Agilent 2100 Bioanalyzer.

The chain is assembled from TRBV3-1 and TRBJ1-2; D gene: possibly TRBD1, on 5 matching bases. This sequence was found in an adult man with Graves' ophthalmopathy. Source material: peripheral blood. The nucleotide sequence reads TGTGCCAGCAGCCAAAATCTGCAGGGAACTGGCTACACCTTC. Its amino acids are CASSQNLQGTGYTF.